The 25 T cell receptor beta chains listed next were all sequenced from one sample in a study of shared clonotypes between healthy human individuals (dated by TCRdb to about 2020). Library preparation employed the immunoSEQ multiplex PCR assay. In its TCRdb copy, this immuneACCESS table keeps in-frame sequences only and misses some clones. Where compared with another copy, unresolved V genes explain less than half of these, and the others have no known cause. The sample has 1.5 million to 2.5 million clones on record, about 95% of them singletons. The leading ten clones occupy approximately 1% of the sample. CD8 naive samples were CD45RO-negative cells positively selected for CCR7, giving a CD45RA+CCR7+ population that excluded TemRA cells. The sequenced material came from naive CD8+ T cells sorted from blood. The cell subset or site label, as the study defines it: CD45RA+CCR7+. These receptor sequences come from a man younger than 35 in good health.

The chain links TRBV6-1 to TRBJ2-2, with a tentative D call TRBD1 (8 bases). CDR3 size: 17 residues. Germline V gene sequence: CDR1 MNHNS, CDR2 SASEGT. V was pared by 3 bases and J by 7 bases, with 21 bases between. The CDR3 DNA reads as TGTGCCAGCAGTGATATTCCTCACAGGGGGGGCTTCGGGGAGCTGTTTTTT. This codes for CASSDIPHRGGFGELFF.

The rearrangement uses TRBV6-1 and TRBJ1-4; D not certain. V lost 8 bases and J 3 bases, leaving 13 bases between the germline ends. CDR3 length equals 14 residues. The germline V gene encodes CDR1 MNHNS and CDR2 SASEGT. CDR3 coding DNA: TGTGCCAGCGCCACGGGGTGGGCTAATGAAAAACTGTTTTTT. Translation: CASATGWANEKLFF.

The chain joins TRBV4-3 to TRBJ2-7; 8 bases agree with TRBD1. With 0 bases clipped from V and 7 bases from J, the junction kept 14 bases outside the gene matches. Germline CDR1 is LGHNA and CDR2 is YSLEER. The CDR3 is 17 residues long. The CDR3 reads CASSQDVVAGGLEEQYF. Written as DNA, the CDR3 is TGCGCCAGCAGCCAAGACGTAGTGGCAGGGGGCTTAGAGGAGCAGTACTTC.

V gene TRBV5-1 combines with J gene TRBJ1-5; 8 bases match TRBD1. Trimming removed 2 bases from V and 9 bases from J; junction bases left unmatched: 10. The CDR3 runs 15 residues. CDR1 and CDR2 (germline): SGHRS, YFSETQ. CDR3 region: CASSLDRGEAWPQHF. DNA of the CDR3: TGCGCCAGCAGCTTAGACAGGGGAGAGGCCTGGCCCCAGCATTTT.

This clone occurred once. The V gene is TRBV4-1, the J gene TRBJ2-2; 9 nucleotides match TRBD2. V lost 2 bases, J lost 3 bases, and 13 bases stayed unmatched. The germline CDR1 and CDR2 sequences are MGHRA and YSYEKL. The CDR3 is made up of 19 amino acids. CDR3 nucleotide sequence: TGCGCCAGCAGCCAAACCCTCTTTAGCGGGGGAGCTCACACCGGGGAGCTGTTTTTT. Its protein product is CASSQTLFSGGAHTGELFF.

V and J are TRBV10-3 and TRBJ1-1; tentative D call: TRBD1 (6 bases). Trimming pared 3 bases from V and 3 bases from J, leaving 11 bases between. The germline gives CDR1 ENHRY, CDR2 SYGVKD. This CDR3 has 14 amino acids. The CDR3 spells CAISDRGLDTEAFF. The CDR3 DNA reads TGTGCCATCAGTGACCGGGGGCTGGACACTGAAGCTTTCTTT.

V usage is TRBV4-1 and J usage is TRBJ2-1; 9 nucleotides match TRBD2. CDR1 is MGHRA, CDR2 YSYEKL, per germline. Losses at the gene ends were 0 bases for V and 5 bases for J; bases not matched to a gene: 8. This CDR3 has 17 amino acids. The CDR3 is CASSQEEGAGGDNEQFF. Written as DNA, the CDR3 is TGCGCCAGCAGCCAAGAAGAAGGAGCGGGAGGAGACAATGAGCAGTTCTTC.

DNA of the CDR3: TGCGCCAGCAGCTTGGGGGTACAGGGTTTATCCTACAATGAGCAGTTCTTC. It is translated as CASSLGVQGLSYNEQFF. V and J are TRBV5-1 and TRBJ2-1, with D possibly TRBD1 on 6 matching bases. The V end lost 0 bases, the J end lost 1 base, and 14 bases lay between the germline ends. The CDR3 contains 17 residues. Germline V gene lookup returns CDR1 SGHRS and CDR2 YFSETQ.

The J gene is TRBJ1-6, the V gene TRBV9, with a tentative D call TRBD1 (5 bases). V lost 0 bases and J 9 bases, leaving 13 bases between the germline ends. This CDR3 comprises 15 residues. The germline V gene encodes CDR1 SGDLS and CDR2 YYNGEE. CDR3 loop: CASSVEGYAGSPLHF. The CDR3, as DNA: TGTGCCAGCAGCGTAGAGGGGTACGCTGGTTCACCCCTCCACTTT.

CDR3 in amino acids: CASFDFGGHYGYTF. The CDR3, as DNA: TGTGCCAGCTTCGACTTCGGGGGCCACTATGGCTACACCTTC. V is TRBV2 and J is TRBJ1-2, with D perhaps TRBD1 (6 bases). Germline CDR1 and CDR2: SNHLY and FYNNEI. V dropped 8 bases and J dropped 3 bases, with 16 bases sitting between them. The CDR3 sequence is 14 residues long.

The chain employs TRBV29-1 and TRBJ1-3; a possible D gene is TRBD1 (6 bases). The CDR3 totals 13 residues. Per the germline V gene, CDR1 is SQVTM and CDR2 is ANQGSEA. V lost 6 bases, J lost 1 base, and 10 bases lay in between. The CDR3 region is CSVFTGSGNTIYF. The CDR3 DNA reads as TGCAGCGTGTTCACAGGGTCTGGAAACACCATATATTTT.

DNA for the CDR3: TGTGCCAGTAGTATAGAGGGCACACGCGTCGACGGCTACACCTTC. Translating it yields CASSIEGTRVDGYTF. V usage is TRBV19 and J usage is TRBJ1-2; D not resolved. V lost 0 bases to trimming and J lost 8 bases, with 16 bases between them. The V gene's germline CDR1 is LNHDA and CDR2 SQIVND (reference sequence). The CDR3 is made up of 15 amino acids.

V is TRBV5-6 and J is TRBJ2-3; D unresolved. In germline, CDR1 is SGHDT, CDR2 YYEEEE. The CDR3 contains 15 residues. Trimming removed 1 base from V and 0 bases from J, with 9 bases in between. The CDR3 protein is CASSLYMGSTDTQYF. The CDR3 DNA is TGTGCCAGCAGCTTGTATATGGGGAGCACAGATACGCAGTATTTT.

Comments on this clone: Other DNA sequences in this sample translate to the same CDR3. V usage is TRBV6-5 and J usage is TRBJ2-7; the D gene is possibly TRBD2 (5 bases). Trimming shortened V by 2 bases and J by 3 bases, and 11 bases separated the two germline ends. Germline assignment: CDR1 MNHEY and CDR2 SVGAGI. The CDR3 runs to 14 residues. In DNA, the CDR3 is TGTGCCAGCAGTTACGGAGGCGGCTTCTACGAGCAGTACTTC. It translates to CASSYGGGFYEQYF.

This chain uses TRBV18 with TRBJ2-7; TRBD2 agrees at 10 bases. Germline V lookup: CDR1 KGHSH, CDR2 LQKENI. The junction had 13 bases not matched to a gene; V was cut back by 3 bases and J by 5 bases. The CDR3 consists of 17 residues. The CDR3 region is CASSPVASGSVIHEQYF. CDR3 DNA: TGTGCCAGCTCACCTGTGGCTAGCGGGAGTGTGATCCACGAGCAGTACTTC.

The CDR3 reads CASQGGGYGYTF. The CDR3 nucleotides are TGTGCCAGCCAAGGGGGAGGCTATGGCTACACCTTC. The chain couples TRBV5-4 to TRBJ1-2; tentatively, D is TRBD1 (6 bases). The CDR3 length is 12 residues. Trimming removed 7 bases from V and 4 bases from J, with 11 bases in between. CDR1 and CDR2 from the germline V gene are SGHNT and YYREEE (reference sequence).

The V and J genes are TRBV11-2 and TRBJ1-1; unclear D gene. Germline CDR1 and CDR2: SGHAT and FQNNGV. V lost 5 bases and J 6 bases, leaving 13 bases between the germline ends. CDR3 length equals 13 residues. The CDR3 sequence: CASSPVVKPEAFF. For the CDR3, the DNA is TGTGCCAGCAGCCCTGTCGTGAAACCTGAAGCTTTCTTT.

The CDR3 spells CASSENTSGYTDTQYF. CDR3 DNA: TGTGCCAGCAGTGAAAATACTAGCGGATACACAGATACGCAGTATTTT. The V and J genes are TRBV2 and TRBJ2-3; 8 bases map to TRBD2. Germline CDR1 and CDR2: SNHLY and FYNNEI. V lost 2 bases to trimming and J lost 2 bases; unmatched junction nucleotides: 6. The CDR3 extends over 16 amino acids.

The rearrangement uses TRBV28 and TRBJ2-5; 7 bases map to TRBD1. From germline, CDR1 is MDHEN and CDR2 SYDVKM. The CDR3 totals 16 residues. Unmatched junction bases numbered 7, after V lost 3 bases and J lost 0 bases. Here the CDR3 reads CASSFPETGNQETQYF. The CDR3 DNA sequence: TGTGCCAGCAGTTTCCCGGAGACAGGGAACCAAGAGACCCAGTACTTC. Filled out from reference TRBV28 and TRBJ2-5, the complete variable domain reads DVKVTQSSRYLVKRTGEKVFLECVQDMDHENMFWYRQDPGLGLRLIYFSYDVKMKEKGDIPEGYSVSREKKERFSLILESASTNQTSMYLCASSFPETGNQETQYFGPGTRLLVL.

V is TRBV30 and J is TRBJ2-3; 8 bases line up with TRBD2. From germline, CDR1 is GTSNPN and CDR2 SVGIG (reference sequence). V trimming: 1 base; J trimming: 2 bases; junction bases outside the gene matches: 2. CDR3 length equals 14 residues. CDR3 sequence: CAWSATSATDTQYF. CDR3 coding DNA: TGTGCCTGGAGTGCGACTAGCGCCACAGATACGCAGTATTTT.

The chain uses TRBV2 and TRBJ1-2; D is possibly TRBD1 (5 bases). Germline CDR1 is SNHLY and CDR2 is FYNNEI. CDR3 length: 17 amino acids. The V and J ends lost 2 bases and 4 bases respectively, with 20 bases between them. The CDR3 loop reads CASSEPWGDALSYGYTF. The CDR3 DNA reads TGTGCCAGCAGTGAACCGTGGGGGGACGCCTTGTCCTATGGCTACACCTTC.

The J gene is TRBJ2-1, the V gene TRBV9, with 9 bases that match TRBD1. Germline values: CDR1 SGDLS, CDR2 YYNGEE. The CDR3 runs 16 residues. With V trimmed by 3 bases and J by 5 bases, 9 bases remained unmatched. The chain's CDR3 is CASSARQGTGNNEQFF. DNA of the CDR3: TGTGCCAGCAGCGCCAGACAGGGGACAGGGAACAATGAGCAGTTCTTC. The variable domain in full, completed from reference TRBV9 and TRBJ2-1, reads DSGVTQTPKHLITATGQRVTLRCSPRSGDLSVYWYQQSLDQGLQFLIQYYNGEERAKGNILERFSAQQFPDLHSELNLSSLELGDSALYFCASSARQGTGNNEQFFGPGTRLTVL.

The gene calls are TRBV6-1 and TRBJ1-2; no clear D. The ends were cut back, 1 base at V and 1 base at J, with 7 bases in the middle. This CDR3 is built from 14 residues. From germline, CDR1 is MNHNS and CDR2 SASEGT. The CDR3 is CASSEDWINYGYTF. As DNA, the CDR3 is TGTGCCAGCAGTGAAGATTGGATTAACTATGGCTACACCTTC.

For this clone: Other DNA sequences in the same sample also yield this CDR3. For the CDR3, the DNA is TGTGCCAGTAGCCCCCCCGGAGAGACCCAGTACTTC. It encodes CASSPPGETQYF. The rearrangement uses TRBV19 and TRBJ2-5; D is unclear. Germline V CDR1 and CDR2: LNHDA, SQIVND (reference sequence). V was trimmed by 6 bases and J by 4 bases, leaving 9 bases between them. This CDR3 is built from 12 residues.

The chain links TRBV13 to TRBJ2-1; D gene unclear. CDR1 PRHDT and CDR2 FYEKMQ come from the germline V gene (reference sequence). V was trimmed by 5 bases and J by 0 bases, leaving 8 bases between them. This CDR3 comprises 14 residues. The CDR3: CASSPISSYNEQFF. CDR3 coding DNA: TGTGCCAGCAGCCCCATCAGCTCCTACAATGAGCAGTTCTTC. Drawing the rest from reference TRBV13 and TRBJ2-1, the complete variable domain is AAGVIQSPRHLIKEKRETATLKCYPIPRHDTVYWYQQGPGQDPQFLISFYEKMQSDKGSIPDRFSAQQFSDYHSELNMSSLELGDSALYFCASSPISSYNEQFFGPGTRLTVL.